Each of the 13 T cell receptor beta chains below was sequenced from the same sample in a study of shared clonotypes between healthy human individuals. TCRdb keeps only in-frame clones here, not all; method: immunoSEQ multiplex PCR. The table has more than 2,000,000 clones, about 92% seen once. The specimen was naive CD4+ T cells from PBMCs. The subset: CD45RA+ positively selected. Source of these receptors: a man aged 18 to 29 in good health. Some clones in this sample may be carry-over from other donors' samples.

This chain joins TRBV5-1 and TRBJ2-1; possibly TRBD2 for D (6 bases). The V gene's germline CDR1 is SGHRS and CDR2 YFSETQ. The CDR3 length is 11 residues. Trimming left V 4 bases short and J 8 bases short, with 7 bases between. The CDR3 spells CASSRRDEQFF. The CDR3 DNA sequence: TGCGCCAGCAGCCGGAGGGATGAGCAGTTCTTC.

This chain links TRBV6-1 with TRBJ2-2, with D perhaps matching TRBD1 (6 bases). V was clipped by 6 bases and J by 4 bases, with 12 bases between them. Germline lookup yields CDR1 MNHNS and CDR2 SASEGT. The CDR3 consists of 14 residues. The CDR3 bases are TGTGCCAGCAGGGGGGCGGTCTTCACCGGGGAGCTGTTTTTT. Residues: CASRGAVFTGELFF.

This chain joins TRBV6-5 and TRBJ2-3; perhaps TRBD1 as D (6 bases). The CDR3 consists of 14 residues. The ends were cut back, 0 bases at V and 3 bases at J, with 7 bases in the middle. Germline lookup yields CDR1 MNHEY and CDR2 SVGAGI. The CDR3 bases are TGTGCCAGCAGTTACTCACAGGGAACAGATACGCAGTATTTT. This sequence encodes CASSYSQGTDTQYF.

This rearrangement joins TRBV4-3 to TRBJ1-2, with 10 bases that match TRBD1. Trimming at V came to 3 bases and at J to 5 bases, leaving 9 bases not matched to a gene. In germline, CDR1 is LGHNA, CDR2 YSLEER. The CDR3 has 16 residues. The CDR3 reads CASSQNRDRGTYGYTF. CDR3 sequence (DNA): TGCGCCAGCAGCCAGAACCGGGACAGGGGTACTTATGGCTACACCTTC.

The rearrangement links TRBV10-2 to TRBJ2-5; possible D gene TRBD1, 6 bases. Germline CDR1 WSHSY, CDR2 SAAADI. Trimming pared 7 bases from V and 0 bases from J, leaving 12 bases between. This CDR3 contains 14 residues. The CDR3 spells CASIGGEDQETQYF. CDR3 bases: TGCGCCAGCATAGGGGGAGAGGACCAAGAGACCCAGTACTTC.

This chain joins TRBV29-1 and TRBJ2-5; 7 bases fit TRBD2. The trim removed 7 bases at V and 5 bases at J, leaving 10 bases unmatched. Germline CDR1 reads SQVTM; CDR2 reads ANQGSEA. The CDR3 length is 13 residues. CDR3 DNA sequence: TGCAGCGGCCAAGGGAGGGTTGGGGAGACCCAGTACTTC. Amino acid sequence: CSGQGRVGETQYF.

V is TRBV19 and J is TRBJ1-2; 7 bases fit TRBD1. V shed 8 bases, J shed 2 bases, and the junction held 11 bases outside the gene matches. Germline loops: CDR1 LNHDA, CDR2 SQIVND (reference sequence). The CDR3 loop spans 15 amino acids. DNA of the CDR3: TGTGCCAGTCGGGACAGATCACAGGGGAACTATGGCTACACCTTC. It yields the protein CASRDRSQGNYGYTF.

The chain combines TRBV6-5 with TRBJ2-7; D may be TRBD1 (6 bases). With 7 bases removed from V and 4 bases from J, the gap between germline ends came to 14 bases. This CDR3 contains 13 residues. CDR1 and CDR2 (germline): MNHEY, SVGAGI. CDR3 in DNA: TGTGCCAGCACCTCACCCAGGGGTTACGAGCAGTACTTC. Its translation: CASTSPRGYEQYF.

This chain uses TRBV7-9 with TRBJ2-1; 8 bases map to TRBD2. Germline CDR1 and CDR2: SEHNR and FQNEAQ (reference sequence). The ends lost 4 bases at V and 7 bases at J; junction bases unmatched: 6. The CDR3 has 14 amino acids. The CDR3 DNA is TGTGCCAGCAGCTCAGGACTAGCCAAAAATGAGCAGTTCTTC. Amino acids: CASSSGLAKNEQFF.

This rearrangement joins TRBV5-1 to TRBJ1-2; 9 bases are a match to TRBD1. The V segment lost 6 bases and the J segment 4 bases; nucleotides outside the gene matches: 7. CDR3 size: 14 residues. The germline gives CDR1 SGHRS, CDR2 YFSETQ. CDR3 residues: CASNSGTGIYGYTF. CDR3 DNA: TGCGCCAGCAACTCCGGGACAGGGATCTATGGCTACACCTTC.

The rearrangement uses TRBV5-4 and TRBJ1-2, with TRBD1 matching 8 bases. The CDR3 contains 14 residues. The V and J ends lost 4 bases and 8 bases, in that order; junction bases with no gene match: 10. Germline lookup yields CDR1 SGHNT and CDR2 YYREEE (reference sequence). CDR3 coding DNA: TGTGCCAGCAGCCCCCCCAGGGGGCACGGAGGCTACACCTTC. It translates to CASSPPRGHGGYTF. The variable domain in full, with the rest retrieved from reference TRBV5-4 and TRBJ1-2, is ETGVTQSPTHLIKTRGQQVTLRCSSQSGHNTVSWYQQALGQGPQFIFQYYREEENGRGNFPPRFSGLQFPNYSSELNVNALELDDSALYLCASSPPRGHGGYTFGSGTRLTVV.

The V and J genes are TRBV5-1 and TRBJ1-5; D gene uncertain. Per germline, CDR1 SGHRS and CDR2 YFSETQ. CDR3 length equals 15 residues. V dropped 2 bases and J dropped 1 base, with 10 bases sitting between them. In DNA, the CDR3 is TGCGCCAGCAGCTTTGGACCTGCAAGCAATCAGCCCCAGCATTTT. Encoded protein: CASSFGPASNQPQHF.

J is TRBJ1-3 and V is TRBV7-9, with D possibly being TRBD1 (5 bases). This CDR3 is 14 amino acids long. Germline V lookup: CDR1 SEHNR, CDR2 FQNEAQ (reference sequence). Trimming left V 1 base short and J 7 bases short, with 11 bases between. The CDR3 protein is CASSLGTKGNTIYF. The CDR3 DNA is TGTGCCAGCAGCTTAGGAACTAAGGGGAACACCATATATTTT.